This T cell receptor beta chain was identified during a study of cytomegalovirus exposure and HLA in healthy donors. The study drew the donors from its approximately 110-subject validation cohort, separate from the roughly 700-subject first cohort. Repertoires were generated with immunoSEQ multiplex PCR, while TCRdb's copy carries only in-frame clones and drops some. This sample yields under 200,000 clones, of which 95% to 97% are seen a single time; about 0.89% belongs to the top ten. Overall study results and limits: Reports described diagnosis of cytomegalovirus status by the classifier as highly specific and sensitive. The study listed approximately 160 cytomegalovirus-associated TCR beta chains.

A remark on this clone: What it binds is unknown.

The CDR3 length is 15 residues. The J segment lost 0 bases and the V segment lost 1 base, leaving 1 base of the junction unmatched. Germline V gives CDR1 KGHSH, CDR2 LQKENI. The rearrangement joins TRBV18 to TRBJ1-2; 8 positions agree with TRBD1. Sequencing was performed on PBMCs. This receptor was obtained from a young woman in good health and CMV-seronegative. The CDR3 sequence: CASSPLRGPNYGYTF. CDR3 coding DNA: TGTGCCAGCTCACCACTCAGGGGGCCTAACTATGGCTACACCTTC.